This T cell receptor beta chain was sequenced during a study of blood T cell repertoires in COVID-19. Study-wide background: PBMCs, B-cell-depleted T cells, or T cells were the source of the cDNA or gDNA that made up the material.

Sequencing used immunoSEQ multiplex PCR; TCRdb keeps in-frame clones, though not all of them. The table records a few hundred thousand clones, around nine tenths of them present only once. This CDR3 is built from 16 residues. Germline V gene data show CDR1 as MGHRA and CDR2 as YSYEKL. V lost 0 bases, J lost 0 bases, and 8 bases lay in between. The sequencing sample was made of peripheral blood. The TCR originated in a man aged 25 to 45 with acute or convalescent COVID-19. This rearrangement joins TRBV4-1 to TRBJ1-4, with D hard to call. The CDR3 spells CASSQETAPTNEKLFF. DNA for the CDR3: TGCGCCAGCAGCCAAGAAACAGCCCCAACTAATGAAAAACTGTTTTTT.